Sequencing of this T cell receptor beta chain was carried out in a study of beta chain features in type 1 diabetes. Overall study: Patients shared similar age, gender and cell yields with healthy donors. There were 107,917,701 sorted cells examined across all samples.

cDNA synthesis used the whole RNA isolate, giving expressed TCRB sequences. Profiled with immunoSEQ multiplex PCR; TCRdb holds only in-frame clones, not every one. The data contain 200,000 to 250,000 clones, 9.5% to 13% of them singletons. The CDR3 is made up of 15 amino acids. Germline CDR1 SGDLS, CDR2 YYNGEE. Between the trimmed V and J ends, which lost 0 bases and 5 bases, there was a span of 12 bases. The study's findings and limits: In the patient group, naive, central memory and Treg TCRB repertoires seemed more alike than in the healthy donor group. Patients with type 1 diabetes carried fewer insertions and had more deletions at their VDJ junctions.

This clone has only a few counts. Its cognate antigen is unknown. This chain links TRBV9 with TRBJ2-1; D unclear. The sample was central memory CD4+ T cells from blood. The TCR comes from a man between 18 and 29 years old in good health. The CDR3 spells CASSVVGRSNNEQFF. The CDR3 DNA is TGTGCCAGCAGCGTAGTTGGCAGATCAAACAATGAGCAGTTCTTC.